What follows describes a single T cell receptor (beta chain). The junction does not match germline at one end; this may be a read error. Researchers took RNA transcripts and amplified the TCR beta CDR3 regions from them. An initial round of RT-PCR targeting the TCR CDR3 relied on the HTBI primer set. TCRdb redid the calling of the multiplex PCR reads with MiXCR, one entry per CDR3 protein. The table lists around 34,000 distinct CDR3 sequences, 40% to 65% of them singletons. The record originates from a study of T cells in Graves' hyperthyroidism and ophthalmopathy. Germline values: CDR1 SGHAT, CDR2 FQNNGV. This CDR3 is built from 14 residues. Exclusion followed for patients with uncontrolled infection, other autoimmune disease, pregnancy or lactation. Together with thyroid ultrasound, orbital computed tomography, serum thyroxine and TRAb, clinical symptoms were used for diagnoses.

Sequenced material: blood. This rearrangement joins TRBV11-2 to TRBJ1-1, with TRBD1 as a possible D gene (6 bases). This receptor was obtained from a woman aged 40 to 50 with Graves' ophthalmopathy. The CDR3 DNA sequence: TGTGCCGGCAGCTTCGCAGGGGAGAACACGGAAGCTTTCTTT. Protein: CAGSFAGENTEAFF.